A single sample is the source of the 29 T cell receptor beta chains below, sequenced in a study of cytomegalovirus exposure and HLA in healthy donors. Primers for the PCR totalled 60 Vbeta and 13 Jbeta. TCRdb keeps only in-frame clones here, not all; method: immunoSEQ multiplex PCR. In total, the table holds approximately 61,000 clones. The sequenced sample was PBMCs. The receptors here all came from a woman aged 18-30 years in good health and CMV-seronegative.

This chain joins TRBV6-1 and TRBJ1-2, with TRBD1 matching 10 bases. The CDR3 covers 17 residues. Per germline, CDR1 MNHNS and CDR2 SASEGT. V lost 4 bases and J lost 5; bases outside the gene matches: 13. The CDR3 bases are TGTGCCAGCAGTGTTTCCGGGACAGGGGCTTTAGGGTATGGCTACACCTTC. Protein: CASSVSGTGALGYGYTF.

This rearrangement joins TRBV27 to TRBJ1-4, with a tentative D call TRBD1 (5 bases). Trimming took off 6 bases at V and 11 bases at J, with 16 bases between the two ends. CDR3 length: 13 amino acids. CDR1 is MNHEY and CDR2 is SMNVEV in the germline V gene (reference sequence). The CDR3 sequence: CASSYSGTGKLFF. For the CDR3, the DNA is TGTGCCAGCAGCTACTCAGGGACTGGGAAACTGTTTTTT. Variable domain in full (rest from reference TRBV27 and TRBJ1-4): EAQVTQNPRYLITVTGKKLTVTCSQNMNHEYMSWYRQDPGLGLRQIYYSMNVEVTDKGDVPEGYKVSRKEKRNFPLILESPSPNQTSLYFCASSYSGTGKLFFGSGTQLSVL.

On this clone itself: This sample includes further DNA sequences coding for the same CDR3. The chain carries TRBV4-1 and TRBJ1-5, with 7 positions matching TRBD1. CDR1 is MGHRA, CDR2 YSYEKL, per germline. V dropped 4 bases and J dropped 5; count of bases not matched to a gene: 11. The CDR3 contains 16 residues. In nucleotides, the CDR3 is TGCGCCAGCAGCCCTCGACAGGGAGACCGTTATCAGCCCCAGCATTTT. It codes for CASSPRQGDRYQPQHF.

The genes are TRBV29-1 and TRBJ2-7; TRBD1 agrees at 8 bases. The V gene's germline CDR1 is SQVTM and CDR2 ANQGSEA. Trimming at V came to 4 bases and at J to 2 bases, leaving 7 bases not matched to a gene. The CDR3 is made up of 14 amino acids. DNA for the CDR3: TGCAGCGTTGGGCAGGGGGCCGGGGCCTACGAGCAGTACTTC. Its translation: CSVGQGAGAYEQYF.

V usage is TRBV6-1 and J usage is TRBJ1-6, with D perhaps matching TRBD1 (5 bases). Trimming removed 6 bases from V and 8 bases from J, with 17 bases in between. Germline CDR1 MNHNS, CDR2 SASEGT. The length of the CDR3 is 15 residues. CDR3 coding DNA: TGTGCCAGCAGACTAAGCAGGGCTTCGGATTCACCCCTCCACTTT. Translating it yields CASRLSRASDSPLHF.

The CDR3 loop reads CASSYSGGGGQETQYF. The CDR3 DNA reads TGTGCCAGCAGTTACTCCGGGGGAGGTGGACAAGAGACCCAGTACTTC. The genes are TRBV6-6 and TRBJ2-5; tentative D call: TRBD2 (6 bases). Germline V gene data show CDR1 as MNHNY and CDR2 as SVGAGI (reference sequence). Trimming removed 0 bases at V and 2 bases at J, with 13 bases between. CDR3 length equals 16 residues.

The chain recombines TRBV23-1 with TRBJ2-7; D is undetermined. TRBV23-1 falls under the ORF class, with uncertain function. The CDR3 is 16 amino acids. V was trimmed by 0 bases and J by 4 bases, leaving 16 bases between them. The CDR3 sequence: CASSQSPSFLVYEQYF. In DNA form, the CDR3 reads TGCGCCAGCAGTCAATCTCCGAGCTTCCTTGTGTACGAGCAGTACTTC.

The rearrangement uses TRBV30 and TRBJ2-3; 8 bases agree with TRBD2. Germline values: CDR1 GTSNPN, CDR2 SVGIG (reference sequence). The ends lost 1 base at V and 3 bases at J; junction bases unmatched: 9. The CDR3 sequence is 16 residues long. The CDR3 loop reads CAWSAEAGVQTDTQYF. The DNA of the CDR3 is TGTGCCTGGAGTGCCGAAGCGGGAGTTCAAACAGATACGCAGTATTTT.

This sequence joins TRBV9 and TRBJ1-4; no clear D gene. The CDR3 has 14 residues. Germline V gene data show CDR1 as SGDLS and CDR2 as YYNGEE. With 4 bases removed from V and 6 bases from J, the gap between germline ends came to 13 bases. The CDR3 reads CASSPAPRDEKLFF. The CDR3 DNA reads as TGTGCCAGCAGCCCCGCCCCGAGAGATGAAAAACTGTTTTTT.

This sequence joins TRBV6-1 and TRBJ2-7, with 9 bases aligning to TRBD1. After removal of 6 bases from V and 6 bases from J, the junction contained 12 bases not matched to a gene. Germline lookup yields CDR1 MNHNS and CDR2 SASEGT. This CDR3 spans 15 amino acids. The CDR3 region has the DNA TGTGCCAGCAGCGCTACAGGGGGCGGGGGAGCCGAGCAGTACTTC. Translation gives CASSATGGGGAEQYF.

The rearrangement uses TRBV2 and TRBJ1-2; D is possibly TRBD1 (6 bases). This CDR3 region has 14 residues. Germline values: CDR1 SNHLY, CDR2 FYNNEI. V lost 3 bases and J 2 bases, leaving 10 bases between the germline ends. The CDR3 DNA is TGTGCCAGCAGTGACCGGACAGCGAACTATGGCTACACCTTC. Residues: CASSDRTANYGYTF.

The genes are TRBV10-1 and TRBJ2-7; 8 nucleotides match TRBD2. Trimming cost V 2 bases and J 1 base; bases outside gene matches: 4. This CDR3 comprises 15 residues. Germline V gene sequence: CDR1 WNHNN, CDR2 SYGVQD (reference sequence). The CDR3 DNA sequence: TGCGCCAGCAGTGAGGGGACTAGAGGGTCCTACGAGCAGTACTTC. The encoded protein is CASSEGTRGSYEQYF.

The chain has TRBV6-5 and TRBJ1-5; 8 bases line up with TRBD1. Germline V CDR1 and CDR2: MNHEY, SVGAGI. Trimming at V came to 5 bases and at J to 5 bases, leaving 5 bases not matched to a gene. The CDR3 length is 14 residues. The CDR3 DNA sequence: TGTGCCAGCAGTCGGACAGGGAAGGATCAGCCCCAGCATTTT. Its protein product is CASSRTGKDQPQHF.

This chain links TRBV28 with TRBJ1-2, with a weak D call TRBD1 (5 bases). V lost 10 bases and J lost 4, with 16 bases in between. The CDR3 has 13 amino acids. Germline V gene data show CDR1 as MDHEN and CDR2 as SYDVKM. The CDR3 DNA follows: TGTGCCACCGCGGACATCCGAGCCTATGGCTACACCTTC. Protein sequence: CATADIRAYGYTF.

The chain joins TRBV2 to TRBJ1-6; 7 bases match TRBD1. The CDR3 consists of 16 residues. V lost 6 bases, J lost 7 bases, and 12 bases stayed unmatched. Germline CDR1 SNHLY, CDR2 FYNNEI. The CDR3, as DNA: TGTGCCAGCAGCGAAAGGACAGGAGGCCCCAATTCACCCCTCCACTTT. This gives the protein CASSERTGGPNSPLHF.

CDR3 coding DNA: TGTGCCAGCAGTGAATATAATGGGCAGAGCTATGGCTACACCTTC. It translates to CASSEYNGQSYGYTF. The rearrangement links TRBV25-1 to TRBJ1-2; D is unclear. Germline V gene sequence: CDR1 MGHDK, CDR2 SYGVNS. V was clipped by 0 bases and J by 4 bases, with 12 bases between them. The CDR3 length is 15 residues.

The rearrangement uses TRBV6-5 and TRBJ1-1; perhaps TRBD1 as D (6 bases). Germline V gene lookup returns CDR1 MNHEY and CDR2 SVGAGI. The CDR3 consists of 15 residues. The V end was cut by 6 bases, the J end by 0 bases, with 14 bases between. The CDR3: CASSWSRGLNTEAFF. CDR3 nucleotides: TGTGCCAGCAGCTGGAGCAGGGGACTGAACACTGAAGCTTTCTTT.

The chain has TRBV25-1 and TRBJ2-2, with 8 bases aligning to TRBD2. Germline values: CDR1 MGHDK, CDR2 SYGVNS. V was clipped by 8 bases and J by 7 bases; unmatched bases: 9. The CDR3 runs 14 residues. The CDR3 nucleotides are TGTGCCAGCCGAGGGGGTAGCGGGAACGGGGAGCTGTTTTTT. Translating gives CASRGGSGNGELFF.

The chain has TRBV5-6 and TRBJ2-7; TRBD1 aligns across 9 bases. CDR3 length: 17 residues. CDR1 is SGHDT, CDR2 YYEEEE, per germline. Germline trimming cut 4 bases from V and 3 bases from J; bases unmatched to any gene: 14. The CDR3 DNA sequence: TGTGCCAGCAGCCAGCAAACTGCGGGACAGGGAGGCTACGAGCAGTACTTC. It codes for CASSQQTAGQGGYEQYF.

The genes are TRBV7-9 and TRBJ1-1, with TRBD1 matching 7 bases. V was pared by 6 bases and J by 5 bases, with 6 bases of the junction left unmatched. The V gene's germline CDR1 is SEHNR and CDR2 FQNEAQ (reference sequence). This CDR3 has 13 amino acids. The CDR3 DNA follows: TGTGCCAGCAGGCGACAGGGTAGGACTGAAGCTTTCTTT. This gives the protein CASRRQGRTEAFF.

V usage is TRBV5-1 and J usage is TRBJ1-4, with 9 bases lining up with TRBD1. The CDR3 is 16 amino acids. The J segment lost 4 bases and the V segment lost 7 bases, leaving 11 bases of the junction unmatched. CDR1 is SGHRS and CDR2 is YFSETQ in the germline V gene. The CDR3 nucleotides read TGCGCCAGCCCACCGCAAGGACAGGGGATTAATGAAAAACTGTTTTTT. Translation gives CASPPQGQGINEKLFF.

The chain recombines TRBV4-1 with TRBJ2-5; TRBD1 matches at 7 bases. The ends lost 4 bases at V and 4 bases at J; junction bases unmatched: 3. The germline gives CDR1 MGHRA, CDR2 YSYEKL. The CDR3 runs to 13 residues. CDR3: CASSRQGIETQYF. The CDR3 DNA is TGCGCCAGCAGCCGACAGGGAATAGAGACCCAGTACTTC.

The chain is built from TRBV5-1 and TRBJ1-1, with a weak D call TRBD1 (6 bases). Germline V gives CDR1 SGHRS, CDR2 YFSETQ. The CDR3 is made up of 14 amino acids. The V and J ends lost 0 bases and 0 bases respectively, with 6 bases between them. The CDR3 DNA is TGCGCCAGCAGCTTGGGGGGGCTGAACACTGAAGCTTTCTTT. Its protein product is CASSLGGLNTEAFF.

The chain is built from TRBV6-5 and TRBJ2-7; D gene unclear. Germline assignment: CDR1 MNHEY and CDR2 SVGAGI. V was shortened by 5 bases and J by 7 bases, with 12 bases between the two germline ends. The CDR3 spans 12 residues. The DNA for the CDR3 is TGTGCCAGCAGTCTAGGATTCGGGGAGCAGTACTTC. Protein product: CASSLGFGEQYF.

The chain joins TRBV5-4 to TRBJ2-2; D is ambiguous. CDR3 length: 13 amino acids. Between the trimmed V and J ends, which lost 3 bases and 2 bases, there was a span of 5 bases. Germline-derived CDR1 and CDR2 are SGHNT and YYREEE (reference sequence). CDR3 coding DNA: TGTGCCAGCAGCTCCCAAAACACCGGGGAGCTGTTTTTT. Amino acid sequence: CASSSQNTGELFF.

The chain carries TRBV5-5 and TRBJ2-3; TRBD1 matches 10 bases. J gave up 3 bases and V 5 bases, and 9 bases lay outside the gene matches. Germline assignment: CDR1 SGHKS and CDR2 YYEKEE (reference sequence). The CDR3 is 16 amino acids. The CDR3 coding sequence is TGTGCCAGCAGTTTCCTTTCGGGACAGGGGACAGATACGCAGTATTTT. Its translation: CASSFLSGQGTDTQYF.

The chain carries TRBV2 and TRBJ1-2; 7 bases agree with TRBD1. CDR1 is SNHLY and CDR2 is FYNNEI in the germline V gene. Trimming at V came to 6 bases and at J to 5 bases, leaving 9 bases not matched to a gene. The CDR3 consists of 14 residues. The CDR3 sequence: CASRVTGPRYGYTF. In DNA form, the CDR3 reads TGTGCCAGCAGGGTGACAGGGCCACGGTATGGCTACACCTTC.

This rearrangement joins TRBV5-1 to TRBJ2-3; 8 nucleotides line up with TRBD1. The ends lost 5 bases at V and 5 bases at J; junction bases unmatched: 4. Germline loops: CDR1 SGHRS, CDR2 YFSETQ. The CDR3 has 13 amino acids. The CDR3 loop is CASSGQGEDTQYF. DNA for the CDR3: TGCGCCAGCAGTGGACAGGGTGAAGATACGCAGTATTTT.

This chain uses TRBV5-1 with TRBJ2-7; 9 positions match TRBD2. J gave up 5 bases and V 3 bases, and 6 bases lay outside the gene matches. CDR1 SGHRS and CDR2 YFSETQ come from the germline V gene. This CDR3 spans 14 amino acids. DNA for the CDR3: TGCGCCAGCAGCTCCGCCGGGACTAGCCACGAGCAGTACTTC. It translates to CASSSAGTSHEQYF.